This T cell receptor beta chain originates from a study of siplizumab effects on memory and regulatory T cells. Study-level results: Suppressive capability of dividing Tregs from siplizumab cultures went unverified. Of the alloreactive clones, only a minor fraction mapped to unstimulated subsets.

With respect to this clone: Its specificity is not known.

Losses at the gene ends were 3 bases for V and 3 bases for J; bases not matched to a gene: 7. Germline CDR1 reads GTSNPN; CDR2 reads SVGIG (reference sequence). The CDR3 length is 16 residues. Assay used: immunoSEQ multiplex PCR; TCRdb lists only in-frame clones, some missing. The table includes tens of thousands of clones, 95% to 98% detected once. This clonotype originated in a human donor in good health. The V gene is TRBV30, the J gene TRBJ2-1, with TRBD2 matching 11 bases. Sequencing was performed on naive CD8+ T cells sorted from blood. Here the CDR3 reads CAWRGLAGGGYNEQFF. The CDR3 region has the DNA TGTGCCTGGAGAGGGCTAGCGGGAGGTGGCTACAATGAGCAGTTCTTC. Full variable domain (rest looked up from reference TRBV30 and TRBJ2-1): SQTIHQWPATLVQPVGSPLSLECTVEGTSNPNLYWYRQAAGRGLQLLFYSVGIGQISSEVPQNLSASRPQDRQFILSSKKLLLSDSGFYLCAWRGLAGGGYNEQFFGPGTRLTVL.